The 5 T cell receptor beta chains reported below all come from one sample, sequenced in a study of cytomegalovirus exposure and HLA in healthy donors. Both 60 Vbeta primers and 13 Jbeta primers went into the PCR. Sequencing used immunoSEQ multiplex PCR; TCRdb keeps in-frame clones, though not all of them. The sample lists around 180,000 clones; about 90% were seen once. Sequenced sample: PBMCs. The receptor set was obtained from a girl under two years old in good health and CMV-seronegative.

J is TRBJ2-7 and V is TRBV6-6; TRBD2 matches at 7 bases. This CDR3 is 14 amino acids long. The germline V gene has CDR1 MNHNY and CDR2 SVGAGI (reference sequence). Trimming took 8 bases from V and 4 from J; bases not matched to a gene: 11. CDR3 protein: CASQTSGGMYEQYF. The DNA of the CDR3 is TGTGCCAGCCAAACGTCCGGGGGGATGTACGAGCAGTACTTC.

The chain has TRBV7-6 and TRBJ2-5; 8 bases fit TRBD1. V gave up 1 base and J gave up 5 bases; unmatched junction bases: 6. This CDR3 is built from 15 residues. CDR1 is SGHVS, CDR2 FNYEAQ, per germline. The CDR3 loop is CASSLGPGGRETQYF. CDR3 DNA: TGTGCCAGCAGCTTAGGGCCAGGGGGCCGGGAGACCCAGTACTTC.

This sequence joins TRBV6-5 and TRBJ1-2; 7 bases map to TRBD1. The CDR3 length is 14 residues. From germline, CDR1 is MNHEY and CDR2 SVGAGI. The V gene end was trimmed by 1 base and the J gene end by 8 bases; junction bases not matched to a gene: 7. DNA of the CDR3: TGTGCCAGCAGTTACTACAGGGGAGAAGGGGGCTACACCTTC. Translating gives CASSYYRGEGGYTF.

This sequence joins TRBV11-2 and TRBJ2-7, with 8 bases that match TRBD2. The germline gives CDR1 SGHAT, CDR2 FQNNGV. This CDR3 comprises 14 residues. After removal of 1 base from V and 9 bases from J, the junction contained 8 bases not matched to a gene. CDR3 in amino acids: CASSLAGGRKVQYF. For the CDR3, the DNA is TGTGCCAGCAGCTTAGCGGGGGGGCGAAAGGTGCAGTACTTC.

V gene TRBV4-1 combines with J gene TRBJ1-1; D gene uncertain. V was pared by 0 bases and J by 1 base, with 9 bases between. CDR1 is MGHRA and CDR2 is YSYEKL in the germline V gene. The CDR3 consists of 15 residues. DNA of the CDR3: TGCGCCAGCAGCCAAGACGGTGCCCGGAACACTGAAGCTTTCTTT. Translation gives CASSQDGARNTEAFF.